A single sample is the source of the 14 T cell receptor beta chains below, sequenced in a study of spatial heterogeneity in lung cancer. Documented time point: blood at routine non-recurrence follow-up after resection. A single record per CDR3 protein comes from TCRdb applying MiXCR to the 5' RACE reads. This table has 50,000 or so distinct CDR3 sequences, roughly 12% appearing once. Here the sequenced sample was PBMCs, taken at follow-up. All receptors come from a male donor with early-stage non-small cell lung cancer.

At least ten counts were recorded for this clonotype. The CDR3 spells CASSRGVFQETQYF. The CDR3 region has the DNA TGTGCCAGCTCACGTGGGGTTTTCCAAGAGACCCAGTACTTC. The gene calls are TRBV18 and TRBJ2-5, with no clear D. Germline CDR1 and CDR2: KGHSH and LQKENI. CDR3 length equals 14 residues. V was pared by 4 bases and J by 1 base, with 10 bases between.

This sequence joins TRBV12-3 or TRBV12-4 and TRBJ2-7; D unclear. V lost 5 bases and J 5 bases, leaving 13 bases between the germline ends. The CDR3 is 13 residues long. The CDR3 region has the DNA TGTGCCAGCAGTCCGCCCGAAGTCCACGAGCAGTACTTC. Translating it yields CASSPPEVHEQYF.

The rearrangement links TRBV6-5 to TRBJ2-7, with a possible D match to TRBD2 (6 bases). The V gene lost 0 bases and the J gene lost 1 base, with 16 bases spanning the gap. The CDR3 extends over 17 amino acids. Looked up from germline, CDR1 is MNHEY and CDR2 is SVGAGI. The CDR3 nucleotides read TGTGCCAGCAGTTACTCTTCGGGGACTGCCGTGTCCTACGAGCAGTACTTC. Translated, it gives CASSYSSGTAVSYEQYF.

The V call is TRBV7-2, the J call TRBJ1-5; 8 nucleotides align to TRBD1. Germline V gives CDR1 SGHTA, CDR2 FQGNSA. J lost 5 bases, V lost 3 bases, and 3 bases had no gene match. The CDR3 consists of 14 residues. CDR3 nucleotides: TGTGCCAGCAGCTTTCAGGGGGCCTATCAGCCCCAGCATTTT. It yields the protein CASSFQGAYQPQHF.

This clonotype was observed at least ten times. The chain recombines TRBV27 with TRBJ1-1; D is undetermined. The ends were cut back, 3 bases at V and 3 bases at J, with 11 bases in the middle. This CDR3 has 14 amino acids. CDR1 MNHEY and CDR2 SMNVEV come from the germline V gene (reference sequence). The chain's CDR3 is CASSFSRGDTEAFF. The CDR3 coding sequence is TGTGCCAGCAGTTTTAGTCGGGGAGACACTGAAGCTTTCTTT.

This clonotype was seen a handful of times. The J gene is TRBJ2-4, the V gene TRBV20-1; 9 bases map to TRBD1. The CDR3 has 14 residues. CDR1 and CDR2 (germline): DFQATT, SNEGSKA (reference sequence). Germline trimming cut 5 bases from V and 8 bases from J; bases unmatched to any gene: 10. CDR3 sequence (DNA): TGCAGTGCTCACCGGACAGGGGAACGTCACATTCAGTACTTC. Translation gives CSAHRTGERHIQYF.

This clonotype was seen only a few times. The gene calls are TRBV11-2 and TRBJ2-1; no clear D gene. The V gene's germline CDR1 is SGHAT and CDR2 FQNNGV. The CDR3 sequence is 13 residues long. The V end was cut by 5 bases, the J end by 7 bases, with 12 bases between. CDR3 amino acids: CASSHLVVNEQFF. CDR3 DNA: TGTGCCAGCAGCCATCTGGTTGTGAATGAGCAGTTCTTC.

The genes are TRBV7-7 and TRBJ2-7; D perhaps matches TRBD2 (7 bases). V dropped 0 bases and J dropped 3 bases, with 12 bases sitting between them. This CDR3 has 15 residues. The germline V gene encodes CDR1 SSHAT and CDR2 FNYEAQ (reference sequence). The CDR3 sequence: CASSLASGGLYEQYF. CDR3 bases: TGTGCCAGCAGCTTAGCTTCCGGGGGGCTCTACGAGCAGTACTTC.

The genes are TRBV6-2 or TRBV6-3 and TRBJ2-1; D unclear. V was shortened by 5 bases and J by 12 bases, with 17 bases between the two germline ends. This CDR3 region has 13 residues. Germline CDR1 MNHEY, CDR2 SVGEGT. The CDR3 protein is CASSRSIATGQFF. Written as DNA, the CDR3 is TGTGCCAGCAGTCGCTCCATAGCCACTGGGCAGTTCTTC.

The sample holds many counts of this clonotype. The chain combines TRBV20-1 with TRBJ2-1; D assignment may be TRBD1 or TRBD2 (5 bases each). The V gene lost 3 bases and the J gene lost 0 bases, with 6 bases spanning the gap. The CDR3 totals 13 residues. Germline lookup yields CDR1 DFQATT and CDR2 SNEGSKA (reference sequence). The CDR3 reads CSASGASYNEQFF. The CDR3, as DNA: TGCAGTGCTAGCGGGGCCTCCTACAATGAGCAGTTCTTC.

This clonotype showed up just a few times. The chain is built from TRBV6-6 and TRBJ2-3, with D hard to call. V shed 4 bases and J shed 10 bases, with 15 bases lying between them. Germline V gene sequence: CDR1 MNHNY, CDR2 SVGAGI (reference sequence). The CDR3 length is 13 residues. CDR3 sequence: CASSSPDLGAQYF. CDR3 DNA: TGTGCCAGCAGTTCCCCGGACCTCGGTGCGCAGTATTTT.

The chain is built from TRBV7-2 and TRBJ1-2, with unresolved D. Germline CDR1 is SGHTA and CDR2 is FQGNSA. Deletions cut 3 bases from V and 6 bases from J, with 17 bases between. CDR3 length: 15 residues. The chain's CDR3 is CASSFASHGGNGYTF. CDR3 coding DNA: TGTGCCAGCAGCTTCGCGAGTCACGGAGGGAATGGCTACACCTTC.

This chain joins TRBV3-1 and TRBJ2-3; possibly TRBD1 for D (6 bases). Per the germline V gene, CDR1 is LGHDT and CDR2 is YNNKEL (reference sequence). The CDR3 has 12 amino acids. V gave up 8 bases and J gave up 4 bases, with 10 bases separating them. The CDR3 DNA is TGTGCCAGCGAGGACAGTGCAGATACGCAGTATTTT. It codes for CASEDSADTQYF.

There are many counts of this clonotype. V gene TRBV27 combines with J gene TRBJ2-3; possibly TRBD2 for D (6 bases). This CDR3 spans 13 amino acids. Trimming left V 5 bases short and J 11 bases short, with 17 bases between. Per the germline V gene, CDR1 is MNHEY and CDR2 is SMNVEV (reference sequence). The DNA for the CDR3 is TGTGCCAGCAGTCCAAGTCGGTGGAGGGTGCAGTATTTT. It yields the protein CASSPSRWRVQYF.